This TCR beta chain was obtained from a study of blood T cells in healthy people across ages (dated by TCRdb to about 2015). With regard to the full study: In model experiments, template switching captured roughly one uniquely barcoded TCR beta cDNA molecule for every two T cells. Age-related changes in TCR beta repertoire diversity were measured in the study by deep sequencing normalized with unique cDNA molecular identifiers. The donors were split into four age groups: young (average 16 years), middle-aged (nearly 40), aged (62) and long-lived (approximately 80). To avoid experimental bias, donors of different ages were distributed randomly across sequencing lanes. For two donors (one aged 18 to 29 and one aged 80 or older), the study analyzed two additional independent replicas of 1 million unique cDNA reads from the same blood draw. What the work shows at the level of the full study, not this receptor alone: As age increased, observed TCR beta diversity per million T cells dropped in a roughly linear way, and a significant reduction was already evident by age roughly 40. Estimates of total diversity from one million sequenced T cells were regarded as lower bounds and underestimates. Since profiling was done on bulk unsorted PBMCs, naive and antigen-experienced compartments could not be conclusively compared. There was a strong correlation between observed TCR beta diversity and the percentage of naive T cells measured by flow cytometry. Compared with the aged group, more naive CD4+ T cells, fewer expanded clones and increased TCR diversity were shown by the long-lived group, suggesting age selection. Because the CMV infection status of the donors was unknown, age-related changes in expanded clonotypes may potentially have been confounded.

The CDR3 has 16 amino acids, counting the end cysteine and phenylalanine. The retained sequence is limited to the CDR3, 48 bases, with the frame set at the first base. The CDR1 and CDR2 encoded by the germline V gene (reference sequence) are LGHDT and YNNKEL. V lost 0 bases and J lost 0 bases; the stretch between them is 9 bases long. Points on this clonotype: There is no known antigen for this receptor. Base-call qualities are not available, and no considerably larger clone is one nucleotide away.

The library relied on 5' RACE. Instrument on record: Illumina HiSeq 2500. A second about 7 to 12 cycle PCR used a sample-barcoded 5' primer and a J-beta primer mix. Each TCR beta cDNA molecule received a unique molecular identifier from a template-switch 5' adaptor carrying 12 random nucleotides. At least 2.5 million CDR3-containing paired-end reads were obtained from each sample. The Mint cDNA synthesis kit, primed by a TRBC-specific oligonucleotide, was used to synthesize first-strand cDNA from all RNA. All cDNA was treated with uracil-DNA glycosylase and then went through a first 18-cycle PCR with the universal primers M1SS and BC2_uni_R. Turning to the authors' computational methods: Each sample was normalized by randomly selecting 1 million high-quality reads, each carrying a distinct molecular identifier. Reads sharing molecular identifiers were discarded rather than binned into consensus sequences. MiTCR, with a Q25 quality threshold and the strictest error-elimination algorithm, was used for CDR3 identification, clonotype clustering and error correction. A nonparametric unseen species model using Euler transformation provided a lower-bound estimate of total TCR beta diversity. TCRdb applied fastp at Q25 and MiXCR to the public reads, then kept only in-frame beta chains. All rows with the same CDR3 protein become a single entry with the most common DNA and genes. TCRdb's processing, not the authors' own work, is the source of the V and J calls. The sample table lists 600,000 or so distinct CDR3 sequences, 40% to 50% of them with a count of one. The ten top clones hold around 25% of the sample.

The roughly 42 donors, aged 6 to 90 years, were systemically healthy Caucasian individuals from Russia. Each donor gave ten milliliters of peripheral blood, drawn into EDTA-treated Vacutainer tubes. Ficoll-Paque density-gradient centrifugation was used to isolate PBMCs, with at least 6.5 million obtained per sample. Total RNA was extracted from PBMCs with Trizol reagent, with at least 6 micrograms obtained per sample. The percentages of naive CD45RAhigh/CD27high T cells were determined by flow cytometry on a PBMC aliquot from every donor. The clonotype was recovered from a man aged 80 or over in good health. Recombination linked TRBV3-1 to TRBJ2-1; the D segment cannot be called with confidence. Sequenced: blood. The DNA is TGTGCCAGCAGCCAAGATCGGGTTAGCTCCTACAATGAGCAGTTCTTC. It translates to CASSQDRVSSYNEQFF.